One sample yielded the 9 T cell receptor beta chains listed below, sequenced in a study of beta chain features in type 1 diabetes. The entirety of the isolated RNA underwent reverse transcription, so expressed TCRB transcripts were sequenced. Generated by immunoSEQ multiplex PCR, the TCRdb table keeps only in-frame clones and is missing some. Of roughly 500,000 clones detected, about 29% appear once; the ten largest clones hold 0.065%. Material for sequencing was naive CD4+ T cells from blood. These receptors were taken from a man younger than 30 in good health.

This chain's CDR3 is CASSFIRGDEQFF. CDR3 DNA: TGTGCCAGCAGTTTCATAAGGGGCGATGAGCAGTTCTTC. The chain uses TRBV6-5 and TRBJ2-1; tentative D call: TRBD1 (5 bases). Germline values: CDR1 MNHEY, CDR2 SVGAGI. CDR3 length: 13 residues. The V end lost 4 bases, the J end lost 8 bases, and 12 bases lay between the germline ends.

This CDR3 is CASSQADRGQTGELFF. The CDR3 DNA sequence: TGCGCCAGCAGCCAAGCGGACAGGGGGCAAACCGGGGAGCTGTTTTTT. The V call is TRBV4-3, the J call TRBJ2-2; TRBD1 matches 11 bases. The germline gives CDR1 LGHNA, CDR2 YSLEER. CDR3 size: 16 residues. The trim removed 1 base at V and 5 bases at J, leaving 3 bases unmatched.

This clone was observed a few times. V is TRBV4-3 and J is TRBJ2-4, with 8 positions matching TRBD2. CDR3 size: 17 residues. CDR1 LGHNA and CDR2 YSLEER come from the germline V gene. V lost 0 bases, J lost 0 bases, and 4 bases stayed unmatched. The CDR3 sequence: CASSQDRLASAKNIQYF. The CDR3 DNA reads TGCGCCAGCAGCCAAGATCGACTAGCGTCAGCCAAAAACATTCAGTACTTC.

V and J are TRBV5-1 and TRBJ2-5, with D unresolved. The CDR3 runs to 11 residues. The V end lost 4 bases, the J end lost 7 bases, and 8 bases lay between the germline ends. From germline, CDR1 is SGHRS and CDR2 YFSETQ. CDR3 bases: TGCGCCAGCAGCACCGCGAGGACCCAGTACTTC. Amino acid sequence: CASSTARTQYF.

The rearrangement uses TRBV30 and TRBJ1-2, with 8 bases lining up with TRBD1. V lost 3 bases to trimming and J lost 0 bases; unmatched junction nucleotides: 0. CDR1 and CDR2 (germline): GTSNPN, SVGIG (reference sequence). The CDR3 totals 13 residues. In nucleotides, the CDR3 is TGTGCCTGGAGGACAGGGGCTAACTATGGCTACACCTTC. Its protein product is CAWRTGANYGYTF.

The rearrangement links TRBV9 to TRBJ1-3; no clear D. Deletions cut 4 bases from V and 0 bases from J, with 11 bases between. In germline, CDR1 is SGDLS, CDR2 YYNGEE. The length of the CDR3 is 15 residues. This CDR3 reads CASSLGPASGNTIYF. The CDR3 bases are TGTGCCAGCAGCCTAGGACCGGCCTCTGGAAACACCATATATTTT.

This clone has only a few counts. Other DNA variants within this sample encode the same CDR3. The chain couples TRBV9 to TRBJ2-5; D not resolved. The length of the CDR3 is 13 residues. The V end lost 0 bases, the J end lost 5 bases, and 8 bases lay between the germline ends. Looked up from germline, CDR1 is SGDLS and CDR2 is YYNGEE. The CDR3 sequence: CASSVDEGETQYF. The DNA of the CDR3 is TGTGCCAGCAGCGTAGACGAAGGGGAGACCCAGTACTTC.

On this clone itself: At the DNA level, this CDR3 is encoded by other sequences in the same sample as well. The chain couples TRBV15 to TRBJ2-1; no reliable D call. In germline, CDR1 is LNHNV, CDR2 YYDKDF (reference sequence). Trimming left V 3 bases short and J 4 bases short, with 4 bases between. The CDR3 is 12 residues long. The CDR3 nucleotides read TGTGCCACCAGCAGGTTATACAATGAGCAGTTCTTC. Protein product: CATSRLYNEQFF. The full variable domain, in which reference TRBV15 and TRBJ2-1 provide the parts outside the CDR3, is DAMVIQNPRYQVTQFGKPVTLSCSQTLNHNVMYWYQQKSSQAPKLLFHYYDKDFNNEADTPDNFQSRRPNTSFCFLDIRSPGLGDTAMYLCATSRLYNEQFFGPGTRLTVL.

The V call is TRBV2, the J call TRBJ2-7; TRBD1 is a possible D gene (5 bases). The CDR3 totals 12 residues. Germline V gene data show CDR1 as SNHLY and CDR2 as FYNNEI. Trimming took off 4 bases at V and 6 bases at J, with 10 bases between the two ends. The CDR3 bases are TGTGCCAGCAGTGTCAGGGCCGTCGAGCAGTACTTC. Protein: CASSVRAVEQYF.